The present TCR beta chain was sequenced within a study of blood T cell repertoires in COVID-19 (dated by TCRdb to 2019 to 2021). Study-wide context: Samples covering the acute and convalescent phases of COVID-19 were provided by collaborators in the United States, Italy and Spain. The sample metadata nearly always contained a de-identified subject ID, COVID-19 status, age in years and sex. Samples were obtained from the ongoing ImmuneRACE study (first 160 participants) and from about 1,300 subjects provided by 6 global collaborators. Subjects who had been exposed to COVID-19, were actively infected with it, or had recovered from it provided the deeply sampled blood TCRbeta repertoires that made up the dataset. The prospective study material was composed of cDNA or gDNA derived from T cells, B-cell-depleted T cells, or PBMCs. Where available, HLA class I and class II types were taken from metadata supplied by the sample provider and were not determined by assay-based typing. The repertoires were made available in a free public database intended to serve as a resource for research on the immune response to SARS-CoV-2. What the work shows at the level of the full study, not this receptor alone: The quantity of clinical and demographic metadata differed by source and by participant and was supplied without curation.

The collaborating institutions used their own protocols to collect whole blood in K2EDTA tubes. For TCRbeta analysis, collaborators shipped samples as frozen whole blood, isolated PBMCs, or DNA extracted from either of those sample types. Note on this clone: Its antigen remains undetermined. Base qualities were left out, and no much larger clone turns up one base away.

TCRbeta CDR3 regions were amplified from genomic DNA by means of the immunoSEQ Assay, a bias-controlled multiplex PCR. The study's own analysis went as follows. Nucleated cell counts per sample were estimated from amplification of reference gene primers within the assay. Sequence reads were collapsed and filtered to measure the absolute abundance of every unique TCRbeta CDR3 rearrangement. For each sample, productive Simpson clonality was calculated as the square root of Simpson's diversity index across productive rearrangements. The table comes from immuneACCESS by way of TCRdb, which keeps in-frame sequences with V and J called. Part of the clones is missing from these tables; in studies checked, under half for an unresolved V gene and the rest for unknown reasons. V and J calls and clone size come straight from that table; D and trimming were deduced from the DNA. Across this sample there are about 74,000 clones, with roughly 86% seen only once. The top ten clonotypes cover 7% to 9.5% of the sample.

The TCR was taken from a human donor in a cohort sampled during active COVID-19. Material: peripheral blood.

The DNA sequence follows: TGTGCCAGCAGCGTAGATCCCGGACAGGGGACCTACGAGCAGTACTTC. Translated, it gives CASSVDPGQGTYEQYF. The receptor chain draws on TRBV9 and TRBJ2-7, with TRBD1 identical over 9 junction bases. The junction shows trimming of 0 bases on V and 2 bases on J, and the gene matches do not reach 6 bases of it. In the germline V gene, CDR1 corresponds to SGDLS and CDR2 to YYNGEE. From its cysteine to its phenylalanine, the CDR3 spans 16 amino acids. Only the CDR3 region is kept as DNA, spanning 48 bases read in frame from base 1.